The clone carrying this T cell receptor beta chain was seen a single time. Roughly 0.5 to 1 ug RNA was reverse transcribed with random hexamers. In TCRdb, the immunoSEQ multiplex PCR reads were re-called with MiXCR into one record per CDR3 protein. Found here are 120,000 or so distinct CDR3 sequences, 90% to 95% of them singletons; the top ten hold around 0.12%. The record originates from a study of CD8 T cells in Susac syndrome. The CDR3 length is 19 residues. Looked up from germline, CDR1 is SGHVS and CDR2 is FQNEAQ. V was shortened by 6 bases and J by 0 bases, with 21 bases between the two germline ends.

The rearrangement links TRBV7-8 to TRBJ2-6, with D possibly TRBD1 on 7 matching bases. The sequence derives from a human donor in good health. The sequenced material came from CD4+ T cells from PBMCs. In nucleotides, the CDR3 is TGTGCCAGCAGTCTCTCCCCGACAGGGCGGGGCTCTGGGGCCAACGTCCTGACTTTC. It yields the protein CASSLSPTGRGSGANVLTF.